The 8 T cell receptor beta chains below were found in one sample sequenced in a study of T-cell reconstitution after alpha-beta-depleted transplantation in children. Preparation of the TCRbeta library was carried out with unique molecular identifiers. One entry per CDR3 protein results from TCRdb running MiXCR on the PCR reads. The data hold roughly 100,000 distinct CDR3 sequences, with about 8% observed a single time. The sample here was PBMCs from the stem cell graft donor, taken from the stem cell graft. Every receptor here comes from a human donor who donated a stem cell graft to a child with congenital amegakaryocytic thrombocytopenia.

In its sample, this clonotype was seen many times. The V call is TRBV5-1, the J call TRBJ2-3; D not certain. CDR1 is SGHRS and CDR2 is YFSETQ in the germline V gene. Deletions cut 0 bases from V and 5 bases from J, with 10 bases between. The CDR3 is made up of 14 amino acids. This chain's CDR3 is CASSLAREEDTQYF. DNA for the CDR3: TGCGCCAGCAGCTTGGCTCGCGAGGAAGATACGCAGTATTTT.

The sample holds many counts of this clonotype. The chain uses TRBV20-1 and TRBJ2-2, with 7 bases identical to TRBD1. The CDR3 extends over 18 amino acids. Per the germline V gene, CDR1 is DFQATT and CDR2 is SNEGSKA (reference sequence). Germline trimming cut 1 base from V and 6 bases from J; bases unmatched to any gene: 17. The CDR3 sequence: CSARAPGQLLVNPGELFF. The CDR3 region has the DNA TGCAGTGCTAGAGCTCCGGGACAGCTTCTTGTTAATCCCGGGGAGCTGTTTTTT.

At least ten counts were recorded for this clonotype. The chain uses TRBV29-1 and TRBJ2-1; perhaps TRBD1 as D (5 bases). Per germline, CDR1 SQVTM and CDR2 ANQGSEA. V was clipped by 3 bases and J by 1 base, with 16 bases between them. The CDR3 is made up of 16 amino acids. CDR3 nucleotide sequence: TGCAGCGTTGACGGGCCCAGGGAAGTATCCTACAATGAGCAGTTCTTC. This codes for CSVDGPREVSYNEQFF.

This clonotype has at least ten counts. The chain recombines TRBV20-1 with TRBJ2-7, with 7 bases aligning to TRBD1. Germline lookup yields CDR1 DFQATT and CDR2 SNEGSKA (reference sequence). The CDR3 extends over 14 amino acids. V was pared by 5 bases and J by 0 bases, with 7 bases of the junction left unmatched. This chain's CDR3 is CSALDRDFSYEQYF. DNA of the CDR3: TGCAGTGCTCTCGACAGGGATTTCTCCTACGAGCAGTACTTC.

This clonotype was counted at least ten times. V is TRBV15 and J is TRBJ2-3; tentatively, D is TRBD1 or TRBD2 (5 bases each). The V gene's germline CDR1 is LNHNV and CDR2 YYDKDF (reference sequence). This CDR3 has 14 amino acids. Deletions cut 5 bases from V and 5 bases from J, with 14 bases between. The DNA for the CDR3 is TGTGCCACCAGCTGGGGCCTACGGGAAGATACGCAGTATTTT. Its protein product is CATSWGLREDTQYF.

V and J are TRBV28 and TRBJ2-5; D is unresolved. The germline V gene has CDR1 MDHEN and CDR2 SYDVKM. The CDR3 loop spans 12 amino acids. V lost 5 bases, J lost 2 bases, and 6 bases lay in between. The CDR3, as DNA: TGTGCCAGCAGTAAAATACAAGAGACCCAGTACTTC. This translates into CASSKIQETQYF.

This clonotype was found a few times. The chain's CDR3 is CSAIASGDPYEQYF. The CDR3 DNA is TGCAGTGCTATAGCTAGCGGGGACCCCTACGAGCAGTACTTC. The V gene is TRBV20-1, the J gene TRBJ2-7; the match to TRBD2 covers 9 bases. The CDR3 length is 14 residues. The V segment lost 4 bases and the J segment 2 bases; nucleotides outside the gene matches: 6. Germline loops: CDR1 DFQATT, CDR2 SNEGSKA (reference sequence).

This clonotype was detected ten times or more. The J gene is TRBJ1-4, the V gene TRBV10-3; D unresolved. There are 14 residues in the CDR3. Trimming pared 10 bases from V and 6 bases from J, leaving 18 bases between. The germline V gene has CDR1 ENHRY and CDR2 SYGVKD. The DNA of the CDR3 is TGTGCCACCCAGCGAGACGAGGGCGATGAAAAACTGTTTTTT. This translates into CATQRDEGDEKLFF.